The 12 T cell receptor beta chains reported below all come from one sample, sequenced in a study of blood T cell repertoires in COVID-19 (dated by TCRdb to 2020 to 2021). Library preparation employed the immunoSEQ multiplex PCR assay. What TCRdb holds here is the immuneACCESS table cut down to in-frame rearrangements. Part of the clones is not present; checked against another copy, under half of the missing clones reflect an unresolved V gene, and the others are unexplained. In this sample the table shows 65,000 to 80,000 clones, about 90% of which occur a single time. The top ten hold roughly 6% of the sample. Material for sequencing was peripheral blood. The receptors stem from a human donor in a cohort sampled during active COVID-19.

V gene TRBV19 combines with J gene TRBJ2-1, with a possible D match to TRBD1 (7 bases). CDR1 and CDR2 (germline): LNHDA, SQIVND (reference sequence). The CDR3 is made up of 16 amino acids. Between the trimmed V and J ends, which lost 3 bases and 2 bases, there was a span of 14 bases. CDR3 in DNA: TGTGCCAGTAGTATCCGACAGGGACTCGCCTACAATGAGCAGTTCTTC. Translation gives CASSIRQGLAYNEQFF.

The V call is TRBV7-9, the J call TRBJ1-1; tentative D call: TRBD1 (5 bases). Per the germline V gene, CDR1 is SEHNR and CDR2 is FQNEAQ (reference sequence). The CDR3 is 18 residues long. Trimming removed 3 bases at V and 4 bases at J, with 24 bases between. In DNA form, the CDR3 reads TGTGCCAGCAGCTTTTTTTCCCTAATCCCGGGGGTGGGCACTGAAGCTTTCTTT. Translation gives CASSFFSLIPGVGTEAFF.

The chain links TRBV18 to TRBJ2-7; 9 nucleotides match TRBD1. CDR1 KGHSH and CDR2 LQKENI come from the germline V gene. The CDR3 runs 14 residues. Trimming took 2 bases from V and 3 from J; bases not matched to a gene: 2. The CDR3 spells CASSPAGQGYEQYF. DNA for the CDR3: TGTGCCAGCTCACCAGCGGGACAGGGCTACGAGCAGTACTTC.

J is TRBJ1-5 and V is TRBV9; the D is unclear. The V end lost 2 bases, the J end lost 4 bases, and 10 bases lay between the germline ends. The germline V gene has CDR1 SGDLS and CDR2 YYNGEE. The CDR3 sequence is 14 residues long. CDR3 sequence reads: CASSVGSLNQPQHF. The DNA of the CDR3 is TGTGCCAGCAGCGTGGGCAGCCTAAATCAGCCCCAGCATTTT.

This chain uses TRBV19 with TRBJ2-3; TRBD2 might be the D (7 bases). The CDR3 loop spans 17 amino acids. Looked up from germline, CDR1 is LNHDA and CDR2 is SQIVND (reference sequence). Trimming took off 1 base at V and 5 bases at J, with 19 bases between the two ends. The CDR3 DNA reads as TGTGCCAGTAGTATAGTCGGCGGGGGCGTTTGGGAAGATACGCAGTATTTT. Protein: CASSIVGGGVWEDTQYF.

This sequence joins TRBV3-1 (or the pseudogene TRBV3-2) and TRBJ2-6, with a tentative D call TRBD2 (6 bases). The CDR3 covers 17 residues. The germline CDR1 and CDR2 sequences are LGHDT and YNNKEL (reference sequence). V gave up 4 bases and J gave up 5 bases, with 18 bases separating them. In DNA form, the CDR3 reads TGTGCCAGCAGCCTTTTCGTTGCCGGGGGACGGGCCAACGTCCTGACTTTC. Amino acid sequence: CASSLFVAGGRANVLTF.

In its sample, this clone was seen a few times. The J gene is TRBJ1-5, the V gene TRBV16, with a possible D match to TRBD1 (6 bases). Looked up from germline, CDR1 is KGHSY and CDR2 is FQNENV. The CDR3 runs to 14 residues. The V gene lost 4 bases and the J gene lost 7 bases, with 14 bases spanning the gap. CDR3: CASSPNRESQPQHF. DNA of the CDR3: TGTGCCAGCAGCCCCAACAGGGAGTCGCAGCCCCAGCATTTT.

V usage is TRBV5-1 and J usage is TRBJ1-1, with D tentatively TRBD1 (6 bases). Trimming took off 0 bases at V and 0 bases at J, with 15 bases between the two ends. The CDR3 loop spans 17 amino acids. Looked up from germline, CDR1 is SGHRS and CDR2 is YFSETQ. CDR3 sequence: CASSLVSLGTMNTEAFF. CDR3 bases: TGCGCCAGCAGCTTGGTCTCTTTGGGGACAATGAACACTGAAGCTTTCTTT.

The chain carries TRBV4-1 and TRBJ1-2, with 7 bases matching TRBD1. From germline, CDR1 is MGHRA and CDR2 YSYEKL. V gave up 6 bases and J gave up 8 bases; unmatched junction bases: 3. This CDR3 region has 11 residues. The CDR3 sequence is CASSTGAGYTF. Written as DNA, the CDR3 is TGCGCCAGCAGTACAGGGGCCGGCTACACCTTC.

The chain links TRBV19 to TRBJ1-3; TRBD1 matches at 7 bases. Trimming cost V 6 bases and J 4 bases; bases outside gene matches: 12. This CDR3 has 16 amino acids. The germline V gene encodes CDR1 LNHDA and CDR2 SQIVND (reference sequence). The CDR3 DNA reads as TGTGCCAGTAGCCGAGACAGGGAGTACCTCGGAAACACCATATATTTT. Translating it yields CASSRDREYLGNTIYF. Combining the CDR3 with reference TRBV19 and TRBJ1-3 gives the whole variable domain DGGITQSPKYLFRKEGQNVTLSCEQNLNHDAMYWYRQDPGQGLRLIYYSQIVNDFQKGDIAEGYSVSREKKESFPLTVTSAQKNPTAFYLCASSRDREYLGNTIYFGEGSWLTVV.

The J gene is TRBJ2-5, the V gene TRBV5-5; no clear D. CDR1 and CDR2 (germline): SGHKS, YYEKEE (reference sequence). This CDR3 is 11 amino acids long. V was clipped by 7 bases and J by 2 bases, with 6 bases between them. The CDR3 region has the DNA TGTGCCAGCGAACTACAAGAGACCCAGTACTTC. Translated: CASELQETQYF.

The chain is built from TRBV7-2 and TRBJ2-3; 13 nucleotides agree with TRBD2. With 3 bases clipped from V and 10 bases from J, the junction kept 10 bases outside the gene matches. The V gene's germline CDR1 is SGHTA and CDR2 FQGNSA. The length of the CDR3 is 16 residues. CDR3 loop: CASSFTTSGGPRAQYF. The DNA for the CDR3 is TGTGCCAGCAGCTTTACGACTAGCGGGGGGCCGAGAGCGCAGTATTTT.